Listed below are T cell receptor beta chains from one sample, sequenced in a study of sequential checkpoint blockade in melanoma. The data were produced by immunoSEQ multiplex PCR, yet TCRdb's version contains in-frame clones alone and is incomplete. The table includes approximately 13,000 clones, 65% to 85% detected once. Sequencing used CD8+ T cells sorted from blood (inferred from file names), obtained from a patient given nivolumab and ipilimumab in sequence. These TCRs come from a human patient with melanoma. Some clones in this sample may be carry-over from other donors' samples. Each CDR3 is given with its conserved first and last residue. D genes are given only for firm matches. Size is stated for part of the rows, as once, few or many counts, or as a class when the clone is expanded.

j_call clone_size v_call d_call cdr3_aa cdr3_nt
TRBJ1-2 few TRBV10-3 . CAIRHREDLELYGYTF TGTGCCATCAGACACCGGGAAGACCTTGAACTTTATGGCTACACCTTC
TRBJ2-1 . TRBV9 . CASSVAYNEQFF TGTGCCAGCAGCGTAGCATACAATGAGCAGTTCTTC
TRBJ1-1 . TRBV4-2 . CASSQTELNTEAFF TGTGCCAGCAGCCAGACAGAGCTGAACACTGAAGCTTTCTTT
TRBJ1-1 few TRBV7-6 . CASSLWRNTEAFF TGTGCCAGCAGTTTGTGGAGGAACACTGAAGCTTTCTTT
TRBJ2-1 . TRBV18 . CASSPSTATYNEQFF TGTGCCAGCTCACCATCGACTGCGACCTACAATGAGCAGTTCTTC
TRBJ2-2 . TRBV9 . CASTGLNTGELFF TGTGCCAGCACAGGACTTAACACCGGGGAGCTGTTTTTT
TRBJ1-2 medium-sized TRBV4-2 . CASSHTTSTGYLGYTF TGTGCCAGCAGCCACACAACCTCGACAGGTTATCTTGGCTACACCTTC
TRBJ2-7 . TRBV14 . CASSQGAGRGLYEQYF TGTGCCAGCAGCCAAGGGGCAGGGCGCGGATTGTACGAGCAGTACTTC
TRBJ1-3 once TRBV5-1 TRBD1 CASSLPTGPSGNTIYF TGCGCCAGCAGCCTACCGACAGGGCCCTCTGGAAACACCATATATTTT
TRBJ1-6 . TRBV13 TRBD1 CASSLQQGGVSPLHF TGTGCCAGCAGCTTACAACAGGGGGGGGTTTCACCCCTCCACTTT
TRBJ2-3 . TRBV28 . CASSLQGGGRDTQYF TGTGCCAGCAGTCTACAGGGAGGGGGGAGAGATACGCAGTATTTT
TRBJ2-7 . TRBV5-5 . CASSLVGSRGGEQYF TGTGCCAGCAGCCTCGTAGGATCACGGGGTGGCGAGCAGTACTTC
TRBJ1-2 . TRBV4-1 TRBD1 CASSQDQSDRGPRTGYTF TGCGCCAGCAGCCAAGATCAATCGGACAGGGGACCCCGGACTGGCTACACCTTC
TRBJ2-7 . TRBV7-9 TRBD2 CASSQPGRAEQYF TGTGCCAGCAGCCAACCGGGGAGGGCCGAGCAGTACTTC
TRBJ1-1 . TRBV2 . CASTGDHTEAFF TGTGCCAGCACCGGGGATCACACTGAAGCTTTCTTT
TRBJ2-3 . TRBV7-9 TRBD1 CASSPPGTGEVTDTQYF TGTGCCAGCAGCCCACCCGGGACAGGGGAGGTAACAGATACGCAGTATTTT
TRBJ1-2 . TRBV11-1 TRBD1 CASSPSGTAYGYTF TGTGCCAGCAGCCCCTCCGGGACAGCATATGGCTACACCTTC
TRBJ2-1 . TRBV9 TRBD2 CASSVALAGYNEQFF TGTGCCAGCAGCGTAGCCCTAGCGGGGTACAATGAGCAGTTCTTC
TRBJ2-3 once TRBV20-1 . CSADLDTQYF TGCAGTGCTGACTTAGATACGCAGTATTTT
TRBJ2-5 . TRBV5-6 TRBD1 CASSPEYTGTGQETQYF TGTGCCAGCAGCCCGGAATATACCGGGACAGGGCAAGAGACCCAGTACTTC
TRBJ1-2 once TRBV9 TRBD1 CASSVNRGLNYGYTF TGTGCCAGCAGCGTAAACAGGGGGCTGAACTATGGCTACACCTTC
TRBJ2-2 . TRBV11-3 TRBD2 CASSSPGGRNTGELFF TGTGCCAGCAGCTCCCCCGGCGGGAGGAACACCGGGGAGCTGTTTTTT
TRBJ1-5 . TRBV19 TRBD1 CASNGQGGNQPQHF TGTGCCAGTAATGGACAGGGAGGGAATCAGCCCCAGCATTTT
TRBJ2-3 . TRBV27 TRBD2 CASSLFPSGTDTQYF TGTGCCAGCAGTTTATTCCCTAGCGGTACAGATACGCAGTATTTT
TRBJ2-2 . TRBV5-1 TRBD1 CASTLGQFVVGELFF TGCGCCAGCACCCTGGGACAGTTCGTCGTCGGGGAGCTGTTTTTT
TRBJ2-7 . TRBV4-2 . CASSQETGSRSYEQYF TGTGCCAGCAGCCAAGAAACGGGGAGTCGCTCCTACGAGCAGTACTTC
TRBJ2-7 . TRBV27 TRBD1 CASSDRAAYEQYF TGTGCCAGTTCGGACAGGGCCGCCTACGAGCAGTACTTC
TRBJ1-1 . TRBV10-3 TRBD1 CATRQGAKNTEAFF TGTGCCACCAGACAGGGGGCGAAGAACACTGAAGCTTTCTTT
TRBJ1-1 . TRBV27 . CASSRGVNTEAFF TGTGCCAGCAGTCGGGGGGTGAACACTGAAGCTTTCTTT
TRBJ2-7 . TRBV4-3 TRBD1 CASSVGQGSSYEQYF TGCGCCAGCAGCGTCGGACAGGGGAGCTCCTACGAGCAGTACTTC
TRBJ2-7 . TRBV4-2 TRBD2 CASSQLAESYYEQYF TGTGCCAGCAGCCAGCTAGCGGAGAGCTACTACGAGCAGTACTTC
TRBJ2-3 . TRBV9 . CASSVGGAGLTDTQYF TGTGCCAGCAGCGTAGGAGGAGCGGGTCTCACAGATACGCAGTATTTT
TRBJ1-5 . TRBV23-1 . CASSHGALRGYSNQPQHF TGCGCCAGCAGTCACGGAGCCCTCCGCGGTTATAGCAATCAGCCCCAGCATTTT
TRBJ1-3 medium-sized TRBV14 . CASSQVDRFSGNTIYF TGTGCCAGCAGCCAAGTTGACAGATTCTCTGGAAACACCATATATTTT
TRBJ1-5 few TRBV9 . CASSVDPVRQPQHF TGTGCCAGCAGCGTAGACCCTGTGCGTCAGCCCCAGCATTTT
TRBJ2-7 . TRBV18 TRBD1 CASSPLGLQGAPYEQYF TGTGCCAGCTCACCACTAGGGTTACAGGGGGCGCCCTACGAGCAGTACTTC
TRBJ2-1 . TRBV5-1 . CASKPIGGGSPPREQFF TGCGCCAGCAAACCCATCGGGGGCGGGAGCCCTCCCCGGGAGCAGTTCTTC